This entry lists 18 T cell receptor beta chains sequenced from one sample in a study of T cell repertoires in cytomegalovirus infection. TCRdb independently ran MiXCR on the reads; one entry per CDR3 protein. Of about 530,000 distinct CDR3 sequences in the sample, about 25% were seen once. The sequenced material came from PBMCs. These receptors were taken from a human donor in good health (CMV status not recorded). Some clones in this sample may be carry-over from other donors' samples.

The V gene is TRBV6-5, the J gene TRBJ1-1, with a weak D call TRBD1 (5 bases). The V and J ends lost 11 bases and 7 bases respectively, with 20 bases between them. Looked up from germline, CDR1 is MNHEY and CDR2 is SVGAGI. CDR3 size: 13 residues. Here the CDR3 reads CAAAVEGRGEAFF. The CDR3 DNA reads TGTGCCGCCGCCGTGGAGGGTAGGGGTGAAGCTTTCTTT.

This sequence joins TRBV12-3 or TRBV12-4 and TRBJ2-1; TRBD1 matches at 7 bases. After removal of 6 bases from V and 6 bases from J, the junction contained 5 bases not matched to a gene. The CDR3 is 13 amino acids. The CDR3 nucleotides read TGTGCCAGCAGGCCCGGGACAGTCAATGAGCAGTTCTTC. Translation: CASRPGTVNEQFF.

This clonotype was recorded a few times. This chain uses TRBV7-3 with TRBJ2-5; D may be TRBD1 or TRBD2 (6 bases each). Trimming cost V 2 bases and J 5 bases, with 12 bases left between them. Germline V lookup: CDR1 SGHTA, CDR2 FQGTGA. The CDR3 consists of 14 residues. For the CDR3, the DNA is TGTGCCAGCAGCTTATCCGGGGGCGCGGAGACCCAGTACTTC. It encodes CASSLSGGAETQYF.

The chain recombines TRBV4-1 with TRBJ1-6; D may be TRBD1 (5 bases). Germline CDR1 is MGHRA and CDR2 is YSYEKL. V gave up 4 bases and J gave up 5 bases, with 12 bases separating them. The CDR3 consists of 15 residues. CDR3 protein: CASSRNRGDNSPLHF. The CDR3 DNA sequence: TGCGCCAGCAGCCGCAATAGGGGAGATAATTCACCCCTCCACTTT.

The chain recombines TRBV10-3 with TRBJ2-5; D is possibly TRBD1 (5 bases). V was pared by 4 bases and J by 3 bases, with 9 bases between. The CDR3 is 13 amino acids. Germline CDR1 ENHRY, CDR2 SYGVKD. Here the CDR3 reads CAISGQQKETQYF. CDR3 in DNA: TGTGCCATCAGTGGACAGCAGAAAGAGACCCAGTACTTC.

This clonotype was recorded many times. In DNA, the CDR3 is TGTGCCATCCAAAGGGGGGCCCAAGAGACCCAGTACTTC. Protein sequence: CAIQRGAQETQYF. V and J are TRBV10-3 and TRBJ2-5; D assignment may be TRBD1 or TRBD2 (6 bases each). V lost 8 bases and J lost 1, with 11 bases in between. CDR3 size: 13 residues. Germline CDR1 reads ENHRY; CDR2 reads SYGVKD.

This clonotype was observed a handful of times. This chain connects TRBV12-3 or TRBV12-4 to TRBJ1-2; no clear D gene. The length of the CDR3 is 13 residues. Trimming removed 8 bases from V and 0 bases from J, with 10 bases in between. The CDR3 region has the DNA TGTGCCAGCGCCCGTGGGGCTAACTATGGCTACACCTTC. It encodes CASARGANYGYTF.

In the case of this clonotype: Given a much more abundant clone one base away, this may be a read error. The J gene is TRBJ2-3, the V gene TRBV7-2, with a possible D match to TRBD2 (6 bases). Germline values: CDR1 SGHTA, CDR2 FQGNSA. V lost 0 bases to trimming and J lost 5 bases, with 9 bases between them. The CDR3 has 14 residues. For the CDR3, the DNA is TGTGCCAGCAGCTTAGCGGGAGGAATAGATACGCAGTATTTT. It specifies CASSLAGGIDTQYF.

The chain links TRBV6-1 to TRBJ2-3, with 7 bases lining up with TRBD2. V dropped 3 bases and J dropped 8; count of bases not matched to a gene: 11. Germline V gene lookup returns CDR1 MNHNS and CDR2 SASEGT. The CDR3 totals 15 residues. The CDR3 sequence is CASSERLAGVGTQYF. CDR3 nucleotides: TGTGCCAGCAGTGAGAGACTAGCCGGGGTCGGTACGCAGTATTTT.

The rearrangement uses TRBV7-4 and TRBJ2-1; maybe TRBD2 (5 bases). Trimming stripped 8 bases from V and 4 bases from J, with 12 bases between. Per germline, CDR1 SGHVT and CDR2 SQSDAQ. The CDR3 runs to 13 residues. This CDR3 is CASLPGSYNEQFF. The DNA for the CDR3 is TGTGCCAGCTTACCGGGGTCTTACAATGAGCAGTTCTTC.

V usage is TRBV10-2 and J usage is TRBJ2-3; the match to TRBD2 covers 11 bases. The CDR3 totals 17 residues. The junction had 13 bases not matched to a gene; V was cut back by 6 bases and J by 5 bases. CDR1 and CDR2 from the germline V gene are WSHSY and SAAADI. The CDR3 coding sequence is TGCGCCAGCAGCCCGACTAGCGGGACCCTCGGGGGAGATACGCAGTATTTT. This sequence encodes CASSPTSGTLGGDTQYF.

This clonotype was counted at least ten times. V gene TRBV7-8 combines with J gene TRBJ1-1, with 9 bases that match TRBD1. The germline V gene has CDR1 SGHVS and CDR2 FQNEAQ. V lost 5 bases to trimming and J lost 5 bases; unmatched junction nucleotides: 15. This CDR3 comprises 17 residues. The chain's CDR3 is CASSRIQGASVGTEAFF. The CDR3 coding sequence is TGTGCCAGCAGCCGAATACAGGGGGCGAGTGTAGGAACTGAAGCTTTCTTT.

This clonotype was found many times. The J gene is TRBJ2-1, the V gene TRBV7-3, with 10 bases fitting TRBD2. The germline V gene encodes CDR1 SGHTA and CDR2 FQGTGA. This CDR3 is built from 16 residues. Trimming took 3 bases from V and 6 from J; bases not matched to a gene: 8. The CDR3: CASSFVAGGPLNEQFF. CDR3 DNA: TGTGCCAGCAGCTTTGTAGCGGGAGGTCCCCTCAATGAGCAGTTCTTC.

The V and J genes are TRBV10-3 and TRBJ2-1; 14 nucleotides align to TRBD2. The CDR3 is 18 residues long. Trimming removed 4 bases from V and 6 bases from J; junction bases left unmatched: 11. Germline CDR1 ENHRY, CDR2 SYGVKD. The CDR3 protein is CAISGPAPGLAGVNEQFF. The CDR3 nucleotides read TGTGCCATCAGTGGGCCCGCCCCGGGACTAGCGGGAGTCAATGAGCAGTTCTTC.

A few counts support this clonotype. V usage is TRBV14 and J usage is TRBJ1-1; D gene ambiguous. V lost 4 bases and J 0 bases, leaving 12 bases between the germline ends. The V gene's germline CDR1 is SGHDN and CDR2 FVKESK. The CDR3 is made up of 15 amino acids. The CDR3 DNA is TGTGCCAGCAGCCCTCGCCTGGCCATGAACACTGAAGCTTTCTTT. Amino acids: CASSPRLAMNTEAFF.

In nucleotides, the CDR3 is TGTGCCAGCAGCTACCGCTACAGGGGGCGCCGGACAGATACGCAGTATTTT. Its protein is CASSYRYRGRRTDTQYF. The rearrangement joins TRBV11-2 to TRBJ2-3, with 9 bases fitting TRBD1. CDR1 is SGHAT and CDR2 is FQNNGV in the germline V gene. V dropped 4 bases and J dropped 3; count of bases not matched to a gene: 11. The CDR3 has 17 amino acids.

This clonotype showed up just a few times. The chain employs TRBV6-5 and TRBJ2-1; D remains unclear. Trimming pared 6 bases from V and 9 bases from J, leaving 9 bases between. This CDR3 has 11 amino acids. Germline CDR1 reads MNHEY; CDR2 reads SVGAGI. DNA for the CDR3: TGTGCCAGCAGGATTCTTGGTGAGCAGTTCTTC. This sequence encodes CASRILGEQFF.

In this sample, this clonotype turned up many times. The chain is built from TRBV7-2 and TRBJ2-5; D unclear. CDR1 is SGHTA, CDR2 FQGNSA, per germline. The length of the CDR3 is 14 residues. V lost 5 bases and J 5 bases, leaving 15 bases between the germline ends. The DNA of the CDR3 is TGTGCCAGCAGCCCCGGCTTAGGCCCCGAGACCCAGTACTTC. It encodes CASSPGLGPETQYF.